Presented here are 21 T cell receptor beta chains from one specimen sequenced in a study of blood T cell repertoires in COVID-19. Only in-frame clones appear in the TCRdb table, and some are missing; sequencing was by immunoSEQ multiplex PCR. The repertoire holds just under 95,000 clones, with around 80% as singletons. Sequenced material: peripheral blood. The source is a man in his forties or fifties who had recovered from COVID-19.

This clone was seen a few times. The chain has TRBV10-1 and TRBJ2-1; 7 bases align to TRBD2. Germline V CDR1 and CDR2: WNHNN, SYGVQD (reference sequence). The CDR3 runs 17 residues. The V and J ends lost 8 bases and 2 bases, in that order; junction bases with no gene match: 15. CDR3 region: CASRGNRGSGTYNEQFF. CDR3 bases: TGCGCCAGCCGAGGTAATCGCGGGAGCGGAACCTACAATGAGCAGTTCTTC.

This clone showed up just once. The chain combines TRBV15 with TRBJ1-4, with 8 nucleotides matching TRBD1. V was clipped by 5 bases and J by 8 bases; unmatched bases: 10. Germline CDR1 reads LNHNV; CDR2 reads YYDKDF (reference sequence). The CDR3 is 15 amino acids. CDR3 coding DNA: TGTGCCACCAGCGTTCCTCAGGGGGCTGGGGAAAAACTGTTTTTT. Amino acid sequence: CATSVPQGAGEKLFF.

This chain uses TRBV6-1 with TRBJ1-2; 7 positions agree with TRBD1. Germline loops: CDR1 MNHNS, CDR2 SASEGT. The CDR3 extends over 17 amino acids. J was trimmed by 0 bases and V by 0 bases; bases with no gene match: 7. The CDR3 here is CASSEATGQATNYGYTF. In DNA, the CDR3 is TGTGCCAGCAGTGAAGCGACCGGACAGGCTACTAACTATGGCTACACCTTC.

The chain uses TRBV13 and TRBJ2-7, with 7 bases that match TRBD1. The CDR3 spans 15 residues. Germline V CDR1 and CDR2: PRHDT, FYEKMQ (reference sequence). The V and J ends lost 3 bases and 0 bases, in that order; junction bases with no gene match: 5. DNA for the CDR3: TGTGCCAGCAGCTTCGCCAGGGGGAGCTCCTACGAGCAGTACTTC. Translated: CASSFARGSSYEQYF.

The chain uses TRBV6-2 or TRBV6-3 and TRBJ1-5, with D unresolved. Per germline, CDR1 MNHEY and CDR2 SVGEGT. The V end lost 6 bases, the J end lost 5 bases, and 11 bases lay between the germline ends. This CDR3 is built from 13 residues. In DNA form, the CDR3 reads TGTGCCAGCAGCCCCAGGACTCATCAGCCCCAGCATTTT. This translates into CASSPRTHQPQHF.

This chain uses TRBV7-3 with TRBJ2-2, with a possible D match to TRBD1 (6 bases). CDR1 and CDR2 (germline): SGHTA, FQGTGA. V was pared by 2 bases and J by 1 base, with 8 bases between. The CDR3 consists of 15 residues. CDR3 bases: TGTGCCAGCAGCTTACCGGACAGGAACACCGGGGAGCTGTTTTTT. It codes for CASSLPDRNTGELFF.

This chain joins TRBV6-5 and TRBJ1-1; D unclear. There are 11 residues in the CDR3. Germline assignment: CDR1 MNHEY and CDR2 SVGAGI. V was shortened by 6 bases and J by 11 bases, with 13 bases between the two germline ends. The CDR3 DNA reads as TGTGCCAGCAGCCCCGGTATAGAGGCTTTCTTT. The encoded protein is CASSPGIEAFF.

The V gene is TRBV5-1, the J gene TRBJ1-4; TRBD1 matches 8 bases. Germline V gene data show CDR1 as SGHRS and CDR2 as YFSETQ. V lost 6 bases and J lost 6; bases outside the gene matches: 4. The CDR3 covers 13 residues. CDR3 in amino acids: CASKQGEDEKLFF. CDR3 DNA: TGCGCCAGCAAACAGGGGGAGGATGAAAAACTGTTTTTT. Drawing the rest from reference TRBV5-1 and TRBJ1-4, the complete variable domain is KAGVTQTPRYLIKTRGQQVTLSCSPISGHRSVSWYQQTPGQGLQFLFEYFSETQRNKGNFPGRFSGRQFSNSRSEMNVSTLELGDSALYLCASKQGEDEKLFFGSGTQLSVL.

V gene TRBV19 combines with J gene TRBJ2-1; the match to TRBD2 covers 11 bases. CDR3 length: 15 amino acids. Germline V lookup: CDR1 LNHDA, CDR2 SQIVND (reference sequence). V lost 5 bases and J lost 4; bases outside the gene matches: 4. CDR3 coding DNA: TGTGCCAGTAGTCGTTCTAGCGGGGGGTACAATGAGCAGTTCTTC. Amino acids: CASSRSSGGYNEQFF.

The genes are TRBV7-2 and TRBJ2-7; 7 positions match TRBD1. CDR1 and CDR2 (germline): SGHTA, FQGNSA. The CDR3 length is 15 residues. Losses at the gene ends were 5 bases for V and 6 bases for J; bases not matched to a gene: 13. CDR3 in amino acids: CASSLLQGSVGEQYF. CDR3 DNA: TGTGCCAGCAGCCTCCTACAGGGGAGTGTGGGCGAGCAGTACTTC.

The chain joins TRBV7-2 to TRBJ2-7; 9 bases match TRBD1. The CDR3 spans 17 residues. The germline gives CDR1 SGHTA, CDR2 FQGNSA. V shed 2 bases and J 2 bases; nucleotides not matched to a gene: 10. The CDR3 DNA reads TGTGCCAGCAGCTTAAACCCGGGACAGGGTAGTACCTACGAGCAGTACTTC. It is translated as CASSLNPGQGSTYEQYF.

The V and J genes are TRBV7-2 and TRBJ1-2; D remains unclear. Germline V CDR1 and CDR2: SGHTA, FQGNSA. The CDR3 is made up of 13 amino acids. V lost 0 bases, J lost 4 bases, and 6 bases lay in between. CDR3 in DNA: TGTGCCAGCAGCTTAGCACAGAGCTATGGCTACACCTTC. It encodes CASSLAQSYGYTF.

The gene calls are TRBV7-7 and TRBJ2-5; no reliable D call. The germline V gene encodes CDR1 SSHAT and CDR2 FNYEAQ (reference sequence). CDR3 length equals 15 residues. Trimming removed 5 bases from V and 3 bases from J, with 16 bases in between. CDR3 nucleotide sequence: TGTGCCAGCAGCCCCTACCCCAGGCTTGAAGAGACCCAGTACTTC. It specifies CASSPYPRLEETQYF.

This chain links TRBV12-3 or TRBV12-4 with TRBJ1-3; D not certain. The CDR3 extends over 13 amino acids. Trimming shortened V by 6 bases and J by 4 bases, and 10 bases separated the two germline ends. DNA of the CDR3: TGTGCCAGCAGCCCAGGCGGGGGAAACACCATATATTTT. Translating it yields CASSPGGGNTIYF.

This rearrangement joins TRBV7-2 to TRBJ1-1, with a tentative D call TRBD1 (5 bases). Germline V gene sequence: CDR1 SGHTA, CDR2 FQGNSA. The CDR3 consists of 14 residues. With 7 bases removed from V and 6 bases from J, the gap between germline ends came to 18 bases. CDR3 sequence reads: CASTLGQASAEAFF. CDR3 DNA: TGTGCCAGCACCCTGGGGCAGGCTTCCGCTGAAGCTTTCTTT.

The rearrangement uses TRBV7-9 and TRBJ2-2, with D hard to call. The germline CDR1 and CDR2 sequences are SEHNR and FQNEAQ (reference sequence). CDR3 length: 15 amino acids. The ends were cut back, 8 bases at V and 2 bases at J, with 15 bases in the middle. CDR3 in amino acids: CASVKVGSNTGELFF. The CDR3 DNA reads TGTGCCAGCGTCAAGGTGGGCTCCAACACCGGGGAGCTGTTTTTT.

J is TRBJ1-1 and V is TRBV12-3 or TRBV12-4; tentative D call: TRBD1 (6 bases). The CDR3 runs 13 residues. Deletions cut 4 bases from V and 5 bases from J, with 11 bases between. CDR3 protein: CASSSDSRTEAFF. In DNA form, the CDR3 reads TGTGCCAGCAGTTCGGACAGTAGGACTGAAGCTTTCTTT.

Here the CDR3 reads CASLTKTEAFF. The CDR3 region has the DNA TGTGCCAGCCTAACGAAGACTGAAGCTTTCTTT. This rearrangement joins TRBV19 to TRBJ1-1; D uncertain. Germline-derived CDR1 and CDR2 are LNHDA and SQIVND (reference sequence). Trimming stripped 9 bases from V and 5 bases from J, with 10 bases between. CDR3 length equals 11 residues.

The chain couples TRBV21-1 to TRBJ2-7; the DNA was not used to check the table's D call, TRBD2. TRBV21-1 counts as a pseudogene. This CDR3 comprises 17 residues. Here the CDR3 DNA reads TGTGCCAGCAGCAAAATCCCGAGGACTCCAATCTCCTACGAGCAGTACTTC. It yields the protein CASSKIPRTPISYEQYF.

The chain has TRBV7-2 and TRBJ2-1; a weak D match, TRBD2 (7 bases). The CDR3 is made up of 17 amino acids. Trimming cost V 5 bases and J 9 bases, with 26 bases left between them. Germline CDR1 reads SGHTA; CDR2 reads FQGNSA. CDR3 amino acids: CASSLDGGRSNLGEQFF. CDR3 nucleotide sequence: TGTGCCAGCAGCCTAGACGGGGGGCGAAGCAACTTGGGTGAGCAGTTCTTC.

This chain links TRBV2 with TRBJ1-2, with 9 bases that match TRBD1. Germline V lookup: CDR1 SNHLY, CDR2 FYNNEI. The CDR3 extends over 13 amino acids. V trimming: 6 bases; J trimming: 8 bases; junction bases outside the gene matches: 7. CDR3 amino acids: CASSWDRVEGYTF. In nucleotides, the CDR3 is TGTGCCAGCAGCTGGGACAGGGTGGAGGGCTACACCTTC. Using reference TRBV2 and TRBJ1-2 for the parts outside the CDR3, the full variable domain is EPEVTQTPSHQVTQMGQEVILRCVPISNHLYFYWYRQILGQKVEFLVSFYNNEISEKSEIFDDQFSVERPDGSNFTLKIRSTKLEDSAMYFCASSWDRVEGYTFGSGTRLTVV.